This T cell receptor beta chain was recovered during a study of T cells in Graves' hyperthyroidism and ophthalmopathy. Blood sampling occurred at first hyperthyroidism diagnosis, ahead of any ophthalmopathy symptoms. RNA transcripts provided the source from which TCR beta CDR3 regions were amplified. When the TCR CDR3 underwent first-round RT-PCR, the HTBI primer set was used. TCRdb used MiXCR to reprocess the multiplex PCR reads, holding one entry per CDR3 protein. The data contain 690,000 or so distinct CDR3 sequences, around 19% of them seen just once; the ten biggest clones take up roughly 17%. The CDR3 extends over 13 amino acids. The ends were cut back, 6 bases at V and 6 bases at J, with 14 bases in the middle. This clonotype appeared many times.

The clonotype was recovered from a woman in her fifties or sixties with Graves' hyperthyroidism that later progressed to Graves' ophthalmopathy. Input material: blood. The chain employs TRBV12-3 or TRBV12-4 and TRBJ1-1; the D gene is possibly TRBD1 (6 bases). CDR3 coding DNA: TGTGCCAGCAGCCGGGGGGAGGGGGCTGAAGCTTTCTTT. Translated, it gives CASSRGEGAEAFF.